This note documents a single T cell receptor (beta chain) sequence. The assay was immunoSEQ multiplex PCR, and TCRdb's table has in-frame clones only and misses some. The table lists some 150,000 clones, roughly 93% of them singletons. This CDR3 has 15 residues. The junction had 4 bases not matched to a gene; V was cut back by 3 bases and J by 3 bases. Germline CDR1 and CDR2: KGHSH and LQKENI. The record originates from a study of control samples from healthy donors and cancer patients. This clonotype was sampled from a woman aged 60-75 years in good health. The specimen sequenced was blood. V and J are TRBV18 and TRBJ2-7; 11 bases align to TRBD2. CDR3 amino acids: CASSPTSGANYEQYF. DNA for the CDR3: TGTGCCAGCTCACCGACTAGCGGGGCGAACTACGAGCAGTACTTC.